Following are 27 T cell receptor beta chains from one sample sequenced in a study of blood T cells in healthy people across ages. Combining a sample-barcoded 5' primer with a J-beta primer mix, a second PCR ran for about 6 to 11 cycles. From the 5' RACE reads, TCRdb called clonotypes with MiXCR, one entry per CDR3 protein. Of about 730,000 distinct CDR3 sequences listed, about 42% are singletons. The sequenced sample was blood. Receptor source: a woman in her fifties or sixties in good health.

The chain links TRBV20-1 to TRBJ2-1; 13 nucleotides line up with TRBD2. The V gene end was trimmed by 2 bases and the J gene end by 0 bases; junction bases not matched to a gene: 13. Germline assignment: CDR1 DFQATT and CDR2 SNEGSKA (reference sequence). This CDR3 is 20 amino acids long. CDR3 protein: CSARSVRTSGGLLSYNEQFF. CDR3 in DNA: TGCAGTGCTAGATCCGTCCGGACTAGCGGGGGCCTCCTCTCCTACAATGAGCAGTTCTTC.

Only a few counts were recorded for this clonotype. V gene TRBV6-2 or TRBV6-3 combines with J gene TRBJ2-2; 7 bases map to TRBD2. CDR3 length: 18 residues. The germline CDR1 and CDR2 sequences are MNHEY and SVGEGT. V gave up 5 bases and J gave up 4 bases; unmatched junction bases: 16. This chain's CDR3 is CASSVGRLAGVVTGELFF. CDR3 bases: TGTGCCAGCAGTGTGGGAAGACTTGCGGGAGTTGTCACCGGGGAGCTGTTTTTT.

V gene TRBV9 combines with J gene TRBJ2-5; 7 positions match TRBD2. The DNA end is a closer match to TRBJ2-7, so the J assignment may be wrong. Germline V CDR1 and CDR2: SGDLS, YYNGEE. The CDR3 totals 16 residues. Here the CDR3 DNA reads TGTGCCAGCAGCGTAACCGGGACTACCGAGGGGAACGAGCAGTACTTC. Translating it yields CASSVTGTTEGNEQYF.

There are a few counts of this clonotype. CDR3 sequence reads: CASNKPGHSYEQYF. The DNA of the CDR3 is TGTGCCAGCAATAAACCGGGACACTCCTACGAGCAGTACTTC. The chain joins TRBV6-2 or TRBV6-3 to TRBJ2-7; TRBD1 might be the D (6 bases). This CDR3 is 14 amino acids long. The germline V and J ends were trimmed by 7 bases and 0 bases, with 13 bases remaining between them. Germline assignment: CDR1 MNHEY and CDR2 SVGEGT.

J is TRBJ2-7 and V is TRBV3-1; D gene unclear. Per the germline V gene, CDR1 is LGHDT and CDR2 is YNNKEL (reference sequence). CDR3 length equals 11 residues. Trimming took off 2 bases at V and 5 bases at J, with 4 bases between the two ends. CDR3 in DNA: TGTGCCAGCAGCCAAATGGACGAGCAGTACTTC. Residues: CASSQMDEQYF.

This clonotype was observed a handful of times. V is TRBV2 and J is TRBJ2-1; TRBD2 might be the D (6 bases). V lost 6 bases, J lost 6 bases, and 21 bases lay in between. The germline V gene encodes CDR1 SNHLY and CDR2 FYNNEI. This CDR3 is 16 amino acids long. CDR3 DNA sequence: TGTGCCAGCAGCACGGAGGGGTATCAGAGGGGCAATGAGCAGTTCTTC. This sequence encodes CASSTEGYQRGNEQFF.

The rearrangement uses TRBV5-1 and TRBJ2-3; a possible D gene is TRBD2 (5 bases). Deletions cut 1 base from V and 2 bases from J, with 20 bases between. The CDR3 consists of 18 residues. Germline-derived CDR1 and CDR2 are SGHRS and YFSETQ. This chain's CDR3 is CASSLTPPRGRYTDTQYF. In nucleotides, the CDR3 is TGCGCCAGCAGCTTGACCCCCCCTCGAGGGCGCTACACAGATACGCAGTATTTT. The entire variable domain, with the rest obtained from reference TRBV5-1 and TRBJ2-3, is as follows: KAGVTQTPRYLIKTRGQQVTLSCSPISGHRSVSWYQQTPGQGLQFLFEYFSETQRNKGNFPGRFSGRQFSNSRSEMNVSTLELGDSALYLCASSLTPPRGRYTDTQYFGPGTRLTVL.

The chain uses TRBV11-3 and TRBJ2-7; 7 bases fit TRBD1. V trimming: 5 bases; J trimming: 2 bases; junction bases outside the gene matches: 9. Germline V CDR1 and CDR2: SGHNT, YENEEA. The CDR3 spans 15 residues. The CDR3, as DNA: TGTGCCAGCAGCCCAGGGACAGCCGTCCCCTACGAGCAGTACTTC. Translating it yields CASSPGTAVPYEQYF.

This clonotype was counted a few times. The chain links TRBV12-3 or TRBV12-4 to TRBJ2-1; 9 bases agree with TRBD2. V was pared by 6 bases and J by 8 bases, with 5 bases of the junction left unmatched. This CDR3 comprises 13 residues. The CDR3 DNA reads as TGTGCCAGCAGATGTAGCGGGAGCGATGAGCAGTTCTTC. It codes for CASRCSGSDEQFF.

There are many counts of this clonotype. This rearrangement joins TRBV7-3 to TRBJ2-3, with a possible D match to TRBD2 (6 bases). V dropped 4 bases and J dropped 1 base, with 6 bases sitting between them. Germline lookup yields CDR1 SGHTA and CDR2 FQGTGA. The CDR3 has 13 residues. The CDR3 loop is CASSWGGTDTQYF. DNA of the CDR3: TGTGCCAGCAGCTGGGGGGGCACAGATACGCAGTATTTT.

This chain connects TRBV6-1 to TRBJ2-5; D is possibly TRBD2 (5 bases). The CDR3 runs to 14 residues. The V end lost 3 bases, the J end lost 5 bases, and 13 bases lay between the germline ends. Germline V gene lookup returns CDR1 MNHNS and CDR2 SASEGT. In DNA, the CDR3 is TGTGCCAGCAGTGATACTAGTCCGCTGGAGACCCAGTACTTC. This sequence encodes CASSDTSPLETQYF.

This clonotype was counted a few times. The V and J genes are TRBV10-3 and TRBJ1-6, with TRBD1 as a possible D gene (6 bases). Per the germline V gene, CDR1 is ENHRY and CDR2 is SYGVKD. The CDR3 covers 21 residues. Trimming pared 3 bases from V and 2 bases from J, leaving 26 bases between. CDR3 nucleotide sequence: TGTGCCATCAGTGAAACCGGGACGGGGGGCTCACGAGCGACCTATAATTCACCCCTCCACTTT. Translation: CAISETGTGGSRATYNSPLHF.

The chain joins TRBV7-9 to TRBJ2-5; D is uncertain. The germline V gene has CDR1 SEHNR and CDR2 FQNEAQ (reference sequence). This CDR3 is 11 amino acids long. Trimming left V 11 bases short and J 5 bases short, with 12 bases between. The CDR3 is CAWLGSETQYF. The CDR3 DNA sequence: TGTGCCTGGCTAGGCTCTGAGACCCAGTACTTC.

This chain connects TRBV4-3 to TRBJ2-3; possible D gene TRBD2, 5 bases. Trimming left V 0 bases short and J 6 bases short, with 10 bases between. CDR1 and CDR2 from the germline V gene are LGHNA and YSLEER. This CDR3 is built from 14 residues. The CDR3 DNA is TGCGCCAGCAGCCAAGAAGGCCCGGGGGATACGCAGTATTTT. Translated, it gives CASSQEGPGDTQYF.

This clonotype has ten or more counts. The V gene is TRBV9, the J gene TRBJ2-5; TRBD1 agrees at 7 bases. Germline V CDR1 and CDR2: SGDLS, YYNGEE. Trimming cost V 3 bases and J 1 base; bases outside gene matches: 9. The CDR3 extends over 16 amino acids. The CDR3 here is CASSGQGIGLQETQYF. The CDR3 nucleotides read TGTGCCAGCAGCGGACAGGGCATCGGACTCCAAGAGACCCAGTACTTC.

This clonotype was counted between two and nine times. The rearrangement uses TRBV4-2 and TRBJ2-3; D gene ambiguous. This CDR3 has 15 residues. Germline CDR1 and CDR2: LGHNA and YNFKEQ. Trimming removed 0 bases from V and 4 bases from J, with 11 bases in between. CDR3 bases: TGTGCCAGCAGCCAAGATGATTACTCAGCAGATACGCAGTATTTT. Protein sequence: CASSQDDYSADTQYF.

The CDR3 spells CASRLAGGLNTGELFF. CDR3 in DNA: TGCGCCAGCAGGCTAGCGGGGGGCCTTAACACCGGGGAGCTGTTTTTT. The chain carries TRBV5-1 and TRBJ2-2; 11 bases match TRBD2. From germline, CDR1 is SGHRS and CDR2 YFSETQ. This CDR3 region has 16 residues. The J segment lost 2 bases and the V segment lost 5 bases, leaving 5 bases of the junction unmatched.

The V gene is TRBV6-1, the J gene TRBJ2-5; D possibly corresponds to TRBD1 (6 bases). Looked up from germline, CDR1 is MNHNS and CDR2 is SASEGT. There are 15 residues in the CDR3. V shed 7 bases and J shed 3 bases, with 18 bases lying between them. The DNA for the CDR3 is TGTGCCAGCACGGGCGCATTTGGGGGCAAAGAGACCCAGTACTTC. Residues: CASTGAFGGKETQYF.

This clonotype was counted a few times. Sequence at one end of the junction differs from germline and may be a read error. The V and J genes are TRBV11-1 and TRBJ2-5, with TRBD2 identical over 8 bases. This CDR3 comprises 12 residues. Germline V gene lookup returns CDR1 SGHAT and CDR2 FQDESV (reference sequence). CDR3 residues: CASSIAGETQYF. In DNA, the CDR3 is TGTGCCAGCAGCATAGCGGGGGAGACCCAGTACTTC.

This clonotype was recorded a few times. The J gene is TRBJ2-1, the V gene TRBV11-1; 8 bases agree with TRBD2. Germline-derived CDR1 and CDR2 are SGHAT and FQDESV (reference sequence). The CDR3 has 16 amino acids. With 4 bases clipped from V and 7 bases from J, the junction kept 12 bases outside the gene matches. CDR3 sequence reads: CASSSGGVAGLNEQFF. CDR3 nucleotides: TGTGCCAGCAGCTCAGGAGGGGTAGCGGGGTTGAATGAGCAGTTCTTC.

The V gene is TRBV7-2, the J gene TRBJ2-1; 11 bases agree with TRBD2. The CDR3 runs to 16 residues. The germline CDR1 and CDR2 sequences are SGHTA and FQGNSA. The V segment lost 6 bases and the J segment 6 bases; nucleotides outside the gene matches: 10. CDR3 in DNA: TGTGCCAGCAGTTTTAGCGGGAGGGCCTTTGGCAATGAGCAGTTCTTC. Translating it yields CASSFSGRAFGNEQFF.

Only one count was recorded for this clonotype. Being one base from a much bigger clone, this may be a read error. This chain connects TRBV3-1 to TRBJ2-5; possible D gene TRBD2, 5 bases. Looked up from germline, CDR1 is LGHDT and CDR2 is YNNKEL (reference sequence). This CDR3 is built from 17 residues. Trimming shortened V by 1 base and J by 2 bases, and 17 bases separated the two germline ends. CDR3 nucleotide sequence: TGTGCCAGCAGCCAAGGATTACTAGTGAGACAACAAGAGACCCAGTACTTC. The encoded protein is CASSQGLLVRQQETQYF.

Comment on this clonotype: This may be a read error, as it is one base from a much larger clone. The chain employs TRBV5-6 and TRBJ2-5, with 13 bases aligning to TRBD2. The DNA end lines up better with TRBJ2-1; the J call may be wrong. Germline V gene lookup returns CDR1 SGHDT and CDR2 YYEEEE. The CDR3 has 15 residues. The CDR3 here is CASSQLAGGQETQFF. CDR3 coding DNA: TGTGCCAGCAGCCAACTAGCGGGGGGGCAAGAGACCCAGTTCTTC.

The sample holds a few counts of this clonotype. V usage is TRBV7-6 and J usage is TRBJ2-3; the match to TRBD2 covers 10 bases. The CDR3 has 17 amino acids. Germline CDR1 and CDR2: SGHVS and FNYEAQ. V gave up 5 bases and J gave up 0 bases; unmatched junction bases: 8. CDR3 sequence (DNA): TGTGCCAGCAGCCCCAGAGGGACTAGCGTGAGCACAGATACGCAGTATTTT. This encodes CASSPRGTSVSTDTQYF.

Comments on this clonotype: This may arise from a read error, as a much more abundant clone is one base away. The V and J genes are TRBV4-1 and TRBJ2-1, with D uncertain. The DNA matches TRBJ2-7 better at its end, which makes the J call doubtful. From germline, CDR1 is MGHRA and CDR2 YSYEKL. The CDR3 runs to 15 residues. Here the CDR3 DNA reads TGCGCCAGCAGCCAAGAAGGGCTCTACTACAATGAGCAGTACTTC. This translates into CASSQEGLYYNEQYF.

The chain recombines TRBV6-6 with TRBJ1-5; D gene uncertain. CDR3 length equals 13 residues. Germline V gives CDR1 MNHNY, CDR2 SVGAGI (reference sequence). Between the trimmed V and J ends, which lost 5 bases and 5 bases, there was a span of 10 bases. The CDR3 protein is CASSPRTDQPQHF. Written as DNA, the CDR3 is TGTGCCAGCAGTCCTCGGACGGATCAGCCCCAGCATTTT.

This clonotype was counted only a few times. This sequence joins TRBV12-3 or TRBV12-4 and TRBJ1-1; D is perhaps TRBD1 (5 bases). Trimming removed 2 bases from V and 3 bases from J, with 10 bases in between. This CDR3 region has 14 residues. CDR3 nucleotides: TGTGCCAGCAGTTTATCCGGCAGGGACACTGAAGCTTTCTTT. Its protein is CASSLSGRDTEAFF.